This T cell receptor beta chain was retrieved from a study of blood T cells in healthy people across ages. Healthy Caucasians from Russia aged roughly 6 to 95 served as donors. Each sample used at least 6 million PBMCs. A J-beta primer mix and a sample-barcoded 5' primer were used in a second PCR of roughly 7 to 12 cycles. MiXCR, run by TCRdb on the 5' RACE reads, gives a single entry per CDR3 protein. The table has hundreds of thousands of distinct CDR3 sequences, 32% seen once. CDR3 length: 14 residues. Trimming shortened V by 5 bases and J by 2 bases, and 12 bases separated the two germline ends. The germline gives CDR1 SEHNR, CDR2 FQNEAQ (reference sequence).

The V call is TRBV7-9, the J call TRBJ2-5; no clear D. This sequence was found in a woman aged 80 or older in good health. Sequencing was carried out using blood. In nucleotides, the CDR3 is TGTGCCAGCAGCCTTTTCTCCGGGCAAGAGACCCAGTACTTC. Its translation is CASSLFSGQETQYF.